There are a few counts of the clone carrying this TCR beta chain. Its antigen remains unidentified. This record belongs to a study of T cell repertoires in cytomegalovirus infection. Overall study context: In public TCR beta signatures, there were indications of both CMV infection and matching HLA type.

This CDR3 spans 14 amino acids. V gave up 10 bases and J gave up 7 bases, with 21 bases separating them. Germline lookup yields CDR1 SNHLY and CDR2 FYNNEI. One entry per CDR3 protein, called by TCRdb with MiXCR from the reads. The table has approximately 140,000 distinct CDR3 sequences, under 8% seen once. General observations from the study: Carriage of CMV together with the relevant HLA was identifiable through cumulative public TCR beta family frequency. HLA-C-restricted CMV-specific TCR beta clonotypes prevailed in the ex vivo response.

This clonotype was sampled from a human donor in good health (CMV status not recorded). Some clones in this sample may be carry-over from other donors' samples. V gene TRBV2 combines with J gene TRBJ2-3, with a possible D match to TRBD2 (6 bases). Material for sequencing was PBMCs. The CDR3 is CATAGTSTPHTQYF. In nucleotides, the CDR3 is TGTGCCACCGCAGGGACTTCAACCCCCCATACGCAGTATTTT.